This paragraph covers one TCR beta chain sequence. Authors' processing steps: Estimation of nucleated cell counts relied on the amplification of reference gene primers. Assay: immunoSEQ multiplex PCR; the TCRdb copy retains only in-frame clones and omits some. That table gives V, J and clone size, and the DNA gave D and trimming. This sample has 250,000 to 350,000 clones; approximately 83% occur once, and the top ten carry 2.1%. The record originates from a study of blood T cell repertoires in COVID-19. Study as a whole: Donors in the United States, Italy and Spain gave samples during acute or convalescent COVID-19. The cDNA or gDNA used as material had been derived from T cells, B-cell-depleted T cells, or PBMCs.

The receptor comes from a woman under 40 who had recovered from COVID-19. Sequencing used peripheral blood.

DNA of the CDR3: TGTGCCAGAGCCCCCGGGCCACAGGGGGCAAGGGAGACCCAGTACTTC. It translates to CARAPGPQGARETQYF. This chain links TRBV25-1 with TRBJ2-5, with 9 bases matching TRBD1. V gave up 9 bases and J gave up 5 bases; unmatched junction bases: 16. The CDR3 is 16 amino acids. In germline, CDR1 is MGHDK, CDR2 SYGVNS. Full variable domain (missing parts from reference TRBV25-1 and TRBJ2-5): EADIYQTPRYLVIGTGKKITLECSQTMGHDKMYWYQQDPGMELHLIHYSYGVNSTEKGDLSSESTVSRIRTEHFPLTLESARPSHTSQYLCARAPGPQGARETQYFGPGTRLLVL.